The rows below give T cell receptor beta chains drawn from one sample of a study of technical replicates of blood from a few donors. Clones were sequenced by immunoSEQ multiplex PCR, and TCRdb holds only the in-frame ones, with some missing. The table shows nearly 70,000 clones, with approximately 90% occurring only once. The source material was T cells isolated from PBMCs. The receptors were gathered from a human donor in good health. Each CDR3 is given with its conserved first and last residue. The D gene is left open where the match is weak. Clone sizes are given selectively: once, few, many, or a class where the clone is expanded.

D gene	clone size	V gene	J gene	CDR3 DNA	CDR3 protein
-	-	TRBV2	TRBJ1-5	TGTGCCAGCAAAAGCTTGACGACGGGGGATCAGCCCCAGCATTTT	CASKSLTTGDQPQHF
-	-	TRBV27	TRBJ1-3	TGTGCCAGCAGTCCCGGAATTTGGGGAGCGGGAAACACCATATATTTT	CASSPGIWGAGNTIYF
-	-	TRBV5-4	TRBJ2-5	TGTGCCAGCGGGGGGATTGGACAAGAGACCCAGTACTTC	CASGGIGQETQYF
-	-	TRBV6-1	TRBJ2-7	TGTGCCAGCAGTGATTTCTTGACAGTCTACGAGCAGTACTTC	CASSDFLTVYEQYF
-	-	TRBV6-5	TRBJ1-5	TGTGCCACCCGACCCTTTCCTCAGGGGAGTCAGCCCCAGCATTTT	CATRPFPQGSQPQHF
TRBD1	-	TRBV5-1	TRBJ1-1	TGCGCCAGCAGCTCCGTACAGGGGACTGAAGCTTTCTTT	CASSSVQGTEAFF
-	-	TRBV29-1	TRBJ1-1	TGCAGCGGCGGGCGGGGATATCGGGCTTTCTTT	CSGGRGYRAFF
TRBD1	-	TRBV28	TRBJ2-5	TGTGCCAGCTCGGGACAGGGTTACCTGAAAGAGACCCAGTACTTC	CASSGQGYLKETQYF
-	-	TRBV5-6	TRBJ1-5	TGTGCCAGCAGCTTGGACAGGAGGGCTCCCCAGCATTTT	CASSLDRRAPQHF
TRBD1	-	TRBV30	TRBJ2-7	TGTGCCTGGAATCAAGGACCCGGAGACAGGGCTAGATTC	CAWNQGPGDRARF
-	-	TRBV11-3	TRBJ2-3	TGTGCCAGCAGCTTAGAGAATGTAGCGATGTTTACAGATACGCAGTATTTT	CASSLENVAMFTDTQYF
TRBD2	-	TRBV11-2	TRBJ2-3	TGTGCCAGCAGCTTAGCACTAGCGGGCACAGATACGCAGTATTTT	CASSLALAGTDTQYF
-	-	TRBV19	TRBJ2-7	TGTGCCAGTAGTACTCAACAGGGACCCTACGAGCAGTACTTC	CASSTQQGPYEQYF
-	-	TRBV28	TRBJ2-3	TGTGCCAGCAGCGAGACAGATACGCAGTATTTT	CASSETDTQYF
TRBD1	-	TRBV6-5	TRBJ2-1	TGTGCCAGCGGGACAGGCCCCCACAATGAGCAGTTCTTC	CASGTGPHNEQFF
-	-	TRBV14	TRBJ2-5	TGTGCCAGCAGCCAAGGGTCACGGGAGACCCAGTACTTC	CASSQGSRETQYF
-	-	TRBV2	TRBJ1-1	TGTGCCAGCAACACGAACACTGAAGCTTTCTTT	CASNTNTEAFF
TRBD1	-	TRBV5-1	TRBJ1-2	TGCGCCAGCAGCACGACAGGGGGGGATGGCTACACCTTC	CASSTTGGDGYTF
-	-	TRBV15	TRBJ1-5	TGTGCCACCAGCAGAGCTCGGACAGCCTATAGCAATCAGCCCCAGCATTTT	CATSRARTAYSNQPQHF
-	-	TRBV10-3	TRBJ1-4	TGTGCCATCAGTGCGGGGACACGGAATGAAAAACTGTTTTTT	CAISAGTRNEKLFF
TRBD1	-	TRBV14	TRBJ2-5	TGTGCCAGCAGCCCGTGGACAGGTCTAGCATCAAGTGGGACCCAGTACTTC	CASSPWTGLASSGTQYF
-	-	TRBV28	TRBJ2-7	TGTGCCAGCAGTTTGTTTAGGCAGGATCCTGAGCAGTACTTC	CASSLFRQDPEQYF
TRBD2	-	TRBV9	TRBJ2-1	TGTGCCAGCAGCCCTAGCGGGAGGACCTACAATGAGCAGTTCTTC	CASSPSGRTYNEQFF
-	-	TRBV9	TRBJ2-2	TGTGCCAGCAGCGTAGAACCTACAGCAAGAAACACCGGGGAGCTGTTTTTT	CASSVEPTARNTGELFF
TRBD1	-	TRBV5-1	TRBJ1-1	TGCGCCAGCAGCTTGGGTACAGGGGGCTCGACCGACACTGAAGCTTTCTTT	CASSLGTGGSTDTEAFF
TRBD2	-	TRBV7-6	TRBJ2-1	TGTGCCAGCAGCCTTGGGACTAGCGGCTACAATGAGCAGTTCTTC	CASSLGTSGYNEQFF
TRBD1	-	TRBV7-4	TRBJ1-3	TGTGCCAGCAGCTTTGGACAGGGGGAGACTGGAAACACCATATATTTT	CASSFGQGETGNTIYF
-	-	TRBV19	TRBJ1-5	TGTGCCAGTAGCCCACAGGAGGGCGGCAATCAGCCCCAGCATTTT	CASSPQEGGNQPQHF
-	-	TRBV28	TRBJ1-1	TGTGCCAGCAAAAGGGACTTGAACACTGAAGCTTTCTTT	CASKRDLNTEAFF
-	once	TRBV5-1	TRBJ1-2	TGCGCCAGCAGCTTCGGACATAACTATGGCTACACCTTC	CASSFGHNYGYTF
-	-	TRBV6-5	TRBJ2-2	TGTGCCAGCAATACAGGATACACCGGGGAGCTGTTTTTT	CASNTGYTGELFF
TRBD2	-	TRBV6-5	TRBJ2-7	TGTGCCAGCAGATTAGCGGGAGACGCATACTACGAGCAGTACTTC	CASRLAGDAYYEQYF
-	-	TRBV10-3	TRBJ1-3	TGTGCCATCGCAGTAAACTCTGGAAACACCATATATTTT	CAIAVNSGNTIYF
TRBD2	-	TRBV5-4	TRBJ2-3	TGTGCCAGCAGCTTGGTTAGCGGGAGGGCCGAAGATACGCAGTATTTT	CASSLVSGRAEDTQYF